Shown below are 32 T cell receptor beta chains from a single sample sequenced in a study of Graves' ophthalmopathy and Graves' hyperthyroidism. RNA transcripts provided the template for amplifying TCR beta CDR3 regions. Scientists carried out first-round RT-PCR using HTBI primers and then a second-round multiplex PCR. TCRdb called the multiplex PCR reads again in MiXCR, with one record for every CDR3 protein. Among hundreds of thousands of distinct CDR3 sequences listed, 22% were seen once. Material for sequencing was peripheral blood. The receptor source for this set is a young woman with stable Graves' hyperthyroidism. Some clones in this sample may be carry-over from other donors' samples.

This clonotype was counted many times. This chain joins TRBV10-2 and TRBJ1-5; D unclear. Germline lookup yields CDR1 WSHSY and CDR2 SAAADI. There are 14 residues in the CDR3. Trimming cost V 4 bases and J 0 bases, with 7 bases left between them. The CDR3 region is CASSGGHSNQPQHF. DNA for the CDR3: TGCGCCAGCAGTGGTGGCCATAGCAATCAGCCCCAGCATTTT.

This clonotype was counted ten times or more. The rearrangement uses TRBV6-5 and TRBJ1-2; possibly TRBD1 for D (5 bases). V lost 2 bases to trimming and J lost 9 bases, with 10 bases between them. Germline CDR1 MNHEY, CDR2 SVGAGI. This CDR3 spans 12 amino acids. The CDR3 spells CASSYGPGSYTF. The CDR3 coding sequence is TGTGCCAGCAGTTACGGCCCAGGGAGCTACACCTTC.

The chain has TRBV6-5 and TRBJ1-1, with TRBD1 as a possible D gene (5 bases). CDR3 length: 15 residues. With 4 bases removed from V and 7 bases from J, the gap between germline ends came to 19 bases. CDR1 MNHEY and CDR2 SVGAGI come from the germline V gene. The CDR3 region is CASSSSPSGMDEAFF. The CDR3 nucleotides are TGTGCCAGCAGTTCCTCCCCGTCAGGGATGGATGAAGCTTTCTTT.

The table lists this clonotype with a few counts. The chain joins TRBV12-3 or TRBV12-4 to TRBJ2-5; possible D gene TRBD2, 6 bases. With 5 bases removed from V and 4 bases from J, the gap between germline ends came to 14 bases. This CDR3 contains 14 residues. CDR3 in DNA: TGTGCCAGCAGTCGCGGGACTCGCGGAGAGACCCAGTACTTC. This translates into CASSRGTRGETQYF.

This clonotype was seen repeatedly, ten times or more. The rearrangement links TRBV29-1 to TRBJ1-1; a weak D match, TRBD1 (6 bases). Trimming pared 5 bases from V and 4 bases from J, leaving 14 bases between. This CDR3 has 13 amino acids. Germline CDR1 is SQVTM and CDR2 is ANQGSEA. CDR3 loop: CSVRLTGGTEAFF. In nucleotides, the CDR3 is TGCAGCGTTCGATTGACAGGTGGCACTGAAGCTTTCTTT.

This clonotype was seen ten or more times. The chain joins TRBV7-9 to TRBJ1-1; weak D call: TRBD1 (6 bases). Trimming left V 5 bases short and J 0 bases short, with 13 bases between. This CDR3 spans 15 amino acids. Germline CDR1 reads SEHNR; CDR2 reads FQNEAQ (reference sequence). This chain's CDR3 is CASSPTGTLNTEAFF. The CDR3 DNA is TGTGCCAGCAGCCCTACCGGGACACTGAACACTGAAGCTTTCTTT.

The sample holds many counts of this clonotype. The CDR3 DNA is TGTGCCGGCACGGGAGGAGGGACCCAGTACTTC. It is translated as CAGTGGGTQYF. The chain carries TRBV7-2 and TRBJ2-5; 7 bases line up with TRBD2. CDR1 and CDR2 (germline): SGHTA, FQGNSA. This CDR3 contains 11 residues. The trim removed 11 bases at V and 7 bases at J, leaving 7 bases unmatched.

Details on this clonotype: A single base separates this from a much larger clone, so it may be a read error. V and J are TRBV6-1 and TRBJ1-1, with D maybe TRBD1 (6 bases). The CDR3 totals 12 residues. The germline gives CDR1 MNHNS, CDR2 SASEGT. CDR3 bases: TGTGCCAGCAATGAAAGGACAGAAGGAGCTTTCTTT. Translated: CASNERTEGAFF.

At least ten counts were recorded for this clonotype. The gene calls are TRBV2 and TRBJ1-1; D is ambiguous. Germline values: CDR1 SNHLY, CDR2 FYNNEI. V was trimmed by 7 bases and J by 0 bases, leaving 3 bases between them. The CDR3 sequence is 11 residues long. The CDR3 DNA follows: TGTGCCAGCATTCTGAACACTGAAGCTTTCTTT. Its protein product is CASILNTEAFF.

This clonotype appeared many times. V gene TRBV28 combines with J gene TRBJ2-2, with TRBD1 identical over 9 bases. The CDR3 loop spans 16 amino acids. The germline V gene encodes CDR1 MDHEN and CDR2 SYDVKM. V lost 5 bases, J lost 4 bases, and 8 bases stayed unmatched. The CDR3 sequence is CASSTTGTGLTGELFF. In nucleotides, the CDR3 is TGTGCCAGCAGTACGACCGGGACAGGGCTCACCGGGGAGCTGTTTTTT.

This clonotype was seen ten or more times. The gene calls are TRBV6-5 and TRBJ1-5, with D possibly being TRBD1 (6 bases). V lost 0 bases and J 7 bases, leaving 19 bases between the germline ends. CDR3 length: 17 residues. Germline-derived CDR1 and CDR2 are MNHEY and SVGAGI. CDR3 in DNA: TGTGCCAGCAGTTACTCGCACCGAGGGGGGTGGGAACAGCCCCAGCATTTT. Translating it yields CASSYSHRGGWEQPQHF.

Only a few counts were recorded for this clonotype. The chain has TRBV27 and TRBJ1-2; 7 bases are shared with TRBD1. The CDR3 runs to 13 residues. After removal of 5 bases from V and 8 bases from J, the junction contained 8 bases not matched to a gene. CDR1 is MNHEY, CDR2 SMNVEV, per germline (reference sequence). CDR3 in amino acids: CASSRQGIRGYTF. In DNA, the CDR3 is TGTGCCAGCAGTCGACAGGGTATCCGCGGCTACACCTTC.

The table lists this clonotype with many counts. The rearrangement links TRBV11-2 to TRBJ2-7; the D gene could be TRBD1 or TRBD2 (6 bases each). This CDR3 has 16 amino acids. Per the germline V gene, CDR1 is SGHAT and CDR2 is FQNNGV. Trimming took off 5 bases at V and 1 base at J, with 18 bases between the two ends. CDR3 loop: CASSPAGEAYSYEQYF. In DNA, the CDR3 is TGTGCCAGCAGCCCAGCAGGGGAGGCTTATTCCTACGAGCAGTACTTC.

This clonotype has ten or more counts. The CDR3 loop reads CSAKIPGQTYEQYF. DNA for the CDR3: TGCAGTGCTAAAATACCGGGACAGACCTACGAGCAGTACTTC. The chain employs TRBV20-1 and TRBJ2-7; TRBD1 matches 7 bases. This CDR3 contains 14 residues. The ends lost 4 bases at V and 2 bases at J; junction bases unmatched: 8. CDR1 is DFQATT and CDR2 is SNEGSKA in the germline V gene (reference sequence).

V is TRBV20-1 and J is TRBJ1-5; no clear D. Germline values: CDR1 DFQATT, CDR2 SNEGSKA (reference sequence). V dropped 4 bases and J dropped 5 bases, with 12 bases sitting between them. The CDR3 totals 13 residues. The CDR3 region is CSANRQADQPQHF. In nucleotides, the CDR3 is TGCAGTGCTAATCGACAAGCTGATCAGCCCCAGCATTTT.

This clonotype was seen at least ten times. The chain uses TRBV5-1 and TRBJ1-5; 7 bases line up with TRBD1. CDR3 length equals 15 residues. V trimming: 1 base; J trimming: 4 bases; junction bases outside the gene matches: 5. Germline V gene lookup returns CDR1 SGHRS and CDR2 YFSETQ. The CDR3 protein is CASSLSGTENQPQHF. The CDR3 bases are TGCGCCAGCAGCTTGAGCGGGACAGAGAATCAGCCCCAGCATTTT. Full variable domain (missing parts from reference TRBV5-1 and TRBJ1-5): KAGVTQTPRYLIKTRGQQVTLSCSPISGHRSVSWYQQTPGQGLQFLFEYFSETQRNKGNFPGRFSGRQFSNSRSEMNVSTLELGDSALYLCASSLSGTENQPQHFGDGTRLSIL.

This clonotype came up many times. The DNA of the CDR3 is TGTGCCAGCAGCTTAGCTCAGACAGTAATGAACACTGAAGCTTTCTTT. This encodes CASSLAQTVMNTEAFF. The chain carries TRBV7-2 and TRBJ1-1; D may be TRBD1 (5 bases). The CDR3 consists of 16 residues. Germline CDR1 SGHTA, CDR2 FQGNSA. V was shortened by 0 bases and J by 0 bases, with 11 bases between the two germline ends.

This clonotype was found many times. V is TRBV11-2 and J is TRBJ2-7; tentative D call: TRBD1 (5 bases). From germline, CDR1 is SGHAT and CDR2 FQNNGV. There are 13 residues in the CDR3. Trimming cost V 4 bases and J 5 bases, with 12 bases left between them. In nucleotides, the CDR3 is TGTGCCAGCAGCTCTCCAGGGTATCACGAGCAGTACTTC. This gives the protein CASSSPGYHEQYF.

This clonotype was detected many times. The chain has TRBV7-9 and TRBJ1-5; 8 bases are shared with TRBD1. V was pared by 1 base and J by 7 bases, with 12 bases of the junction left unmatched. This CDR3 region has 17 residues. Per germline, CDR1 SEHNR and CDR2 FQNEAQ (reference sequence). The chain's CDR3 is CASSLGRTGGQAQPQHF. The CDR3 nucleotides read TGTGCCAGCAGCTTAGGACGTACAGGGGGGCAGGCCCAGCCCCAGCATTTT.

This clonotype appeared many times. The chain couples TRBV12-5 to TRBJ1-1; 8 nucleotides line up with TRBD1. Germline assignment: CDR1 LGHNT and CDR2 FRNRAP. Trimming cost V 6 bases and J 0 bases; bases outside gene matches: 9. The CDR3 length is 16 residues. The CDR3 coding sequence is TGTGCTAGTGGAACCCCCGGGACAGGCATGAACACTGAAGCTTTCTTT. Translating it yields CASGTPGTGMNTEAFF.

This clonotype has only a few counts. J is TRBJ1-2 and V is TRBV28; D uncertain. Trimming removed 6 bases at V and 7 bases at J, with 12 bases between. This CDR3 region has 12 residues. Per germline, CDR1 MDHEN and CDR2 SYDVKM. CDR3 protein: CASSSQSTGYTF. The CDR3 DNA is TGTGCCAGCAGCTCACAGTCGACTGGCTACACCTTC.

Worth noting for this clonotype: A much larger clonotype is one base distant, so this may be a read error. The J gene is TRBJ1-6, the V gene TRBV12-3 or TRBV12-4; TRBD1 is a possible D gene (6 bases). The length of the CDR3 is 14 residues. The CDR3 region has the DNA TGTGCCAGCAACCCAACAGGGCTGGGCTCACCCCCCCACTTT. Its protein product is CASNPTGLGSPPHF.

This clonotype occurred many times. This chain uses TRBV10-3 with TRBJ1-5; no definite D call. Germline-derived CDR1 and CDR2 are ENHRY and SYGVKD. The CDR3 extends over 12 amino acids. V lost 4 bases and J 8 bases, leaving 9 bases between the germline ends. The CDR3 nucleotides read TGTGCCATCAGTGGGGGAACTGAGCCCCAGCATTTT. Its protein product is CAISGGTEPQHF.

This clonotype was counted ten times or more. The rearrangement links TRBV12-3 or TRBV12-4 to TRBJ1-1, with D uncertain. The CDR3 runs 14 residues. With 6 bases removed from V and 1 base from J, the gap between germline ends came to 12 bases. The CDR3 DNA sequence: TGTGCCAGCAGCCCCGACGTGAAGAACACTGAAGCTTTCTTT. It is translated as CASSPDVKNTEAFF.

This clonotype was observed at least ten times. J is TRBJ1-6 and V is TRBV2; D perhaps matches TRBD1 (5 bases). Per germline, CDR1 SNHLY and CDR2 FYNNEI. The CDR3 contains 16 residues. The V end lost 6 bases, the J end lost 0 bases, and 12 bases lay between the germline ends. CDR3 DNA sequence: TGTGCCAGCAGGCTGGACAAGAGCTCCTATAATTCACCCCTCCACTTT. It encodes CASRLDKSSYNSPLHF. The complete variable domain, with remaining parts taken from reference TRBV2 and TRBJ1-6, reads EPEVTQTPSHQVTQMGQEVILRCVPISNHLYFYWYRQILGQKVEFLVSFYNNEISEKSEIFDDQFSVERPDGSNFTLKIRSTKLEDSAMYFCASRLDKSSYNSPLHFGNGTRLTVT.

This clonotype was seen at least ten times. The gene calls are TRBV7-2 and TRBJ2-7, with TRBD1 matching over 7 bases. Germline CDR1 and CDR2: SGHTA and FQGNSA. V was pared by 4 bases and J by 5 bases, with 8 bases of the junction left unmatched. The CDR3 runs 14 residues. The CDR3 nucleotides read TGTGCCAGCAGCTACCACGGACAGGTCCACGAGCAGTACTTC. This encodes CASSYHGQVHEQYF.

This clonotype was observed at least ten times. The chain couples TRBV28 to TRBJ1-5; possibly TRBD1 for D (6 bases). The CDR3 is 15 amino acids. Trimming removed 3 bases from V and 3 bases from J, with 12 bases in between. The V gene's germline CDR1 is MDHEN and CDR2 SYDVKM. Here the CDR3 DNA reads TGTGCCAGCAGTTTGTCAGGGGATCCCAATCAGCCCCAGCATTTT. The encoded protein is CASSLSGDPNQPQHF. Looking up the rest from reference TRBV28 and TRBJ1-5 gives the full variable domain: DVKVTQSSRYLVKRTGEKVFLECVQDMDHENMFWYRQDPGLGLRLIYFSYDVKMKEKGDIPEGYSVSREKKERFSLILESASTNQTSMYLCASSLSGDPNQPQHFGDGTRLSIL.

The chain is built from TRBV6-1 and TRBJ1-6; D unclear. This CDR3 comprises 15 residues. V lost 6 bases, J lost 5 bases, and 14 bases lay in between. Germline lookup yields CDR1 MNHNS and CDR2 SASEGT. As DNA, the CDR3 is TGTGCCAGCAGACCCCCTGAAGGGAATAATTCACCCCTCCACTTT. It specifies CASRPPEGNNSPLHF.

This clonotype was recorded many times. The chain is built from TRBV12-3 or TRBV12-4 and TRBJ1-6; D gene ambiguous. The CDR3 has 15 amino acids. V was trimmed by 3 bases and J by 5 bases, leaving 11 bases between them. CDR3 sequence (DNA): TGTGCCAGCAGTTTTCGGACCGTCCATAATTCACCCCTCCACTTT. It codes for CASSFRTVHNSPLHF.

This clonotype was seen at least ten times. The chain uses TRBV12-3 or TRBV12-4 and TRBJ2-7; unclear D gene. The CDR3 covers 13 residues. Trimming shortened V by 6 bases and J by 6 bases, and 15 bases separated the two germline ends. The CDR3 nucleotides are TGTGCCAGCAGCCTCGGACCTGTTTCCGAGCAGTACTTC. Its translation is CASSLGPVSEQYF.

In its sample, this clonotype was seen many times. The CDR3 sequence is CAASKAGQGTEAFF. CDR3 sequence (DNA): TGTGCCGCCAGTAAAGCGGGACAGGGTACTGAAGCTTTCTTT. The J gene is TRBJ1-1, the V gene TRBV25-1; 9 nucleotides line up with TRBD1. Germline V gene sequence: CDR1 MGHDK, CDR2 SYGVNS. The CDR3 loop spans 14 amino acids. Unmatched junction bases numbered 12, after V lost 11 bases and J lost 5 bases.

This clonotype was counted at least ten times. V usage is TRBV28 and J usage is TRBJ2-2, with D possibly being TRBD1 (5 bases). Germline CDR1 is MDHEN and CDR2 is SYDVKM. The ends were cut back, 5 bases at V and 3 bases at J, with 7 bases in the middle. CDR3 size: 13 residues. DNA for the CDR3: TGTGCCAGCAGTCGACAGTACACCGGGGAGCTGTTTTTT. Translation: CASSRQYTGELFF.